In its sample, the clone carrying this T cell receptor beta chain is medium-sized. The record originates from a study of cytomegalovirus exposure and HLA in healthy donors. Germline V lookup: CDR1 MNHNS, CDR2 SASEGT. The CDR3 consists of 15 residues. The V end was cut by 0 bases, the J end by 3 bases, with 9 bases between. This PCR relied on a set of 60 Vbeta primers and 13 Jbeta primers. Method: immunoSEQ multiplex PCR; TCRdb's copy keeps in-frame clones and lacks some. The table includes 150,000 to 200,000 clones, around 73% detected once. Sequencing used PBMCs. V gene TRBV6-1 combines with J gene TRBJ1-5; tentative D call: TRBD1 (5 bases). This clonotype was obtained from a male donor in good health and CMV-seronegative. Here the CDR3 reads CASSEAAGNNQPQHF. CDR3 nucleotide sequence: TGTGCCAGCAGTGAAGCGGCAGGGAACAATCAGCCCCAGCATTTT.